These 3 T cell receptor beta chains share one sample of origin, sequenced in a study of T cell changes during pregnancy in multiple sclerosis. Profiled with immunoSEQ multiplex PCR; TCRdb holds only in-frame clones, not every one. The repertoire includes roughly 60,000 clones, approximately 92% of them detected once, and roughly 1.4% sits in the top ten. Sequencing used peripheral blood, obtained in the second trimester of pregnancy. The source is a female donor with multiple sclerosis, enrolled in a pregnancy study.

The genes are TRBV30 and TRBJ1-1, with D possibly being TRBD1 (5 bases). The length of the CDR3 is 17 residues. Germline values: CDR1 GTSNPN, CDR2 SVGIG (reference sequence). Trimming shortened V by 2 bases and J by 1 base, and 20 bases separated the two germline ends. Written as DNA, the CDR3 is TGTGCCTGGAGTTTCAATCGGGGGGGGTGGTCGAACACTGAAGCTTTCTTT. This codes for CAWSFNRGGWSNTEAFF. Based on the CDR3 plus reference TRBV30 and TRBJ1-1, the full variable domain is SQTIHQWPATLVQPVGSPLSLECTVEGTSNPNLYWYRQAAGRGLQLLFYSVGIGQISSEVPQNLSASRPQDRQFILSSKKLLLSDSGFYLCAWSFNRGGWSNTEAFFGQGTRLTVV.

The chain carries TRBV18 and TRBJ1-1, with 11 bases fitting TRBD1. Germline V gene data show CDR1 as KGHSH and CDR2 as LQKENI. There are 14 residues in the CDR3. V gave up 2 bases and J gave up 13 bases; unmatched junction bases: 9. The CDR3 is CASSPEWTGGEIFF. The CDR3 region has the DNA TGTGCCAGCTCACCAGAGTGGACAGGGGGCGAGATTTTCTTT.

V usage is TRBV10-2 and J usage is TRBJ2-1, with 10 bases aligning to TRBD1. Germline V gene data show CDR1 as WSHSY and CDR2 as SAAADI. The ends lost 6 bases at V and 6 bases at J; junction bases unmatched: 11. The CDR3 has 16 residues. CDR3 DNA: TGCGCCAGCAGGACAGGGGGCAGGGAATGGATCAATGAGCAGTTCTTC. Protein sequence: CASRTGGREWINEQFF.